A single sample is the source of the 30 T cell receptor beta chains below, sequenced in a study of cytomegalovirus exposure and HLA in healthy donors. With 60 Vbeta and 13 Jbeta primers, the PCR was carried out. TCRdb's copy holds only in-frame clones and misses some; the assay was immunoSEQ multiplex PCR. The sample lists 200,000 to 250,000 clones, approximately 81% occurring once. Sequencing was carried out using PBMCs. The source of these receptors is a human donor in good health.

The chain has TRBV7-2 and TRBJ2-1; D is undetermined. Germline-derived CDR1 and CDR2 are SGHTA and FQGNSA. The V gene lost 5 bases and the J gene lost 10 bases, with 12 bases spanning the gap. There are 12 residues in the CDR3. The CDR3 DNA follows: TGTGCCAGCAGCCCCAACAAGTGGGAGCAGTTCTTC. Its translation: CASSPNKWEQFF.

The chain recombines TRBV7-9 with TRBJ2-1; 11 bases line up with TRBD2. CDR1 and CDR2 (germline): SEHNR, FQNEAQ (reference sequence). This CDR3 is 15 amino acids long. V trimming: 4 bases; J trimming: 5 bases; junction bases outside the gene matches: 4. Here the CDR3 DNA reads TGTGCCAGCAGCTGGGGACTAGCGGAAGACAATGAGCAGTTCTTC. Protein: CASSWGLAEDNEQFF.

The chain links TRBV19 to TRBJ1-4, with D unclear. The germline V gene has CDR1 LNHDA and CDR2 SQIVND (reference sequence). The V gene lost 5 bases and the J gene lost 0 bases, with 16 bases spanning the gap. The CDR3 extends over 17 amino acids. CDR3 coding DNA: TGTGCCAGTAGTCCCCCCGGGGTGAATGCAACTAATGAAAAACTGTTTTTT. This translates into CASSPPGVNATNEKLFF.

This chain uses TRBV9 with TRBJ1-1; D unresolved. This CDR3 is built from 15 residues. Trimming left V 4 bases short and J 1 base short, with 14 bases between. Germline V gene sequence: CDR1 SGDLS, CDR2 YYNGEE. The CDR3 region is CASSPHRVQNTEAFF. The CDR3 nucleotides are TGTGCCAGCAGCCCACATCGGGTCCAGAACACTGAAGCTTTCTTT.

The J gene is TRBJ1-1, the V gene TRBV27; 10 bases line up with TRBD1. CDR1 MNHEY and CDR2 SMNVEV come from the germline V gene (reference sequence). This CDR3 is 16 amino acids long. The V and J ends lost 6 bases and 4 bases, in that order; junction bases with no gene match: 11. The CDR3 loop reads CASSTDRGKGGTEAFF. The CDR3 DNA reads TGTGCCAGCAGCACGGACAGGGGGAAAGGGGGCACTGAAGCTTTCTTT.

The chain employs TRBV6-1 and TRBJ1-2, with a possible D match to TRBD1 (6 bases). V lost 1 base to trimming and J lost 5 bases, with 8 bases between them. Germline V lookup: CDR1 MNHNS, CDR2 SASEGT. CDR3 length: 13 amino acids. In nucleotides, the CDR3 is TGTGCCAGCAGTGAAGATGGACAGTATGGCTACACCTTC. It encodes CASSEDGQYGYTF.

The rearrangement joins TRBV11-2 to TRBJ2-1; 7 bases are a match to TRBD1. The V gene end was trimmed by 3 bases and the J gene end by 6 bases; junction bases not matched to a gene: 2. Germline V lookup: CDR1 SGHAT, CDR2 FQNNGV. The CDR3 length is 13 residues. The CDR3 sequence is CASSLTGSNEQFF. CDR3 coding DNA: TGTGCCAGCAGCTTGACAGGGTCCAATGAGCAGTTCTTC.

The chain employs TRBV2 and TRBJ1-4; D remains unclear. CDR3 size: 13 residues. Germline V gene lookup returns CDR1 SNHLY and CDR2 FYNNEI. Deletions cut 11 bases from V and 4 bases from J, with 14 bases between. CDR3 in amino acids: CADKREINEKLFF. In DNA form, the CDR3 reads TGTGCCGACAAGAGGGAAATTAATGAAAAACTGTTTTTT.

The chain carries TRBV4-3 and TRBJ2-2, with a weak D call TRBD2 (5 bases). Germline V gives CDR1 LGHNA, CDR2 YSLEER. Trimming took 5 bases from V and 5 from J, leaving 15 bases between them. The CDR3 spans 15 residues. The CDR3 DNA reads TGCGCCAGCAGCTATTATTCCGGCGGGACCGGGGAGCTGTTTTTT. Translating it yields CASSYYSGGTGELFF.

This chain links TRBV5-1 with TRBJ2-3; D perhaps matches TRBD2 (6 bases). The CDR3 runs to 14 residues. V gave up 2 bases and J gave up 4 bases, with 11 bases separating them. The germline V gene has CDR1 SGHRS and CDR2 YFSETQ. The CDR3 here is CASSFRERADTQYF. For the CDR3, the DNA is TGCGCCAGCAGCTTCCGGGAGAGGGCAGATACGCAGTATTTT.

This chain uses TRBV28 with TRBJ2-4, with D perhaps TRBD1 (6 bases). Germline V gene data show CDR1 as MDHEN and CDR2 as SYDVKM. CDR3 size: 14 residues. Deletions cut 5 bases from V and 0 bases from J, with 8 bases between. For the CDR3, the DNA is TGTGCCAGCAGTAAACAGGGAGCCAAAAACATTCAGTACTTC. This codes for CASSKQGAKNIQYF.

This chain uses TRBV7-9 with TRBJ2-2; D is unresolved. The germline CDR1 and CDR2 sequences are SEHNR and FQNEAQ (reference sequence). The CDR3 has 14 amino acids. V lost 3 bases, J lost 5 bases, and 10 bases lay in between. CDR3: CASSFPGRTGELFF. DNA of the CDR3: TGTGCCAGCAGCTTCCCAGGAAGGACCGGGGAGCTGTTTTTT. The full variable domain, with the rest looked up from reference TRBV7-9 and TRBJ2-2, is DTGVSQNPRHKITKRGQNVTFRCDPISEHNRLYWYRQTLGQGPEFLTYFQNEAQLEKSRLLSDRFSAERPKGSFSTLEIQRTEQGDSAMYLCASSFPGRTGELFFGEGSRLTVL.

The chain links TRBV29-1 to TRBJ1-1; D is undetermined. The CDR3 is 15 residues long. Between the trimmed V and J ends, which lost 0 bases and 4 bases, there was a span of 15 bases. Per the germline V gene, CDR1 is SQVTM and CDR2 is ANQGSEA. CDR3: CSVEDPLGGFTEAFF. Written as DNA, the CDR3 is TGCAGCGTTGAAGATCCGCTAGGAGGATTCACTGAAGCTTTCTTT.

Here the CDR3 reads CASSDVGSSYNEQFF. Written as DNA, the CDR3 is TGTGCCAGCAGTGATGTGGGGAGCTCCTACAATGAGCAGTTCTTC. The chain links TRBV25-1 to TRBJ2-1; perhaps TRBD2 as D (5 bases). Germline lookup yields CDR1 MGHDK and CDR2 SYGVNS. The CDR3 sequence is 15 residues long. Trimming cost V 3 bases and J 0 bases, with 9 bases left between them.

This clone was detected only once. The rearrangement uses TRBV5-1 and TRBJ2-1; TRBD2 matches at 7 bases. The germline V gene has CDR1 SGHRS and CDR2 YFSETQ. The CDR3 consists of 17 residues. With V trimmed by 0 bases and J by 2 bases, 8 bases remained unmatched. The CDR3 region has the DNA TGCGCCAGCAGCTTGGCCTCAGCGGGGCAAACCTACAATGAGCAGTTCTTC. Translated, it gives CASSLASAGQTYNEQFF.

V usage is TRBV19 and J usage is TRBJ2-1, with 9 positions matching TRBD2. Germline CDR1 reads LNHDA; CDR2 reads SQIVND (reference sequence). The trim removed 6 bases at V and 6 bases at J, leaving 9 bases unmatched. The CDR3 contains 15 residues. CDR3 nucleotides: TGTGCCAGTAGGGGTAGCGGGAGCTTCAGCAATGAGCAGTTCTTC. It yields the protein CASRGSGSFSNEQFF.

J is TRBJ1-5 and V is TRBV6-6, with 9 bases fitting TRBD1. Germline V gene sequence: CDR1 MNHNY, CDR2 SVGAGI (reference sequence). V lost 4 bases to trimming and J lost 4 bases; unmatched junction nucleotides: 5. The CDR3 extends over 15 amino acids. CDR3 loop: CASSFRDRVNQPQHF. DNA for the CDR3: TGTGCCAGCAGTTTCCGGGACAGGGTGAATCAGCCCCAGCATTTT.

This clone showed up just a few times. The gene calls are TRBV2 and TRBJ2-1, with 9 bases aligning to TRBD2. Germline loops: CDR1 SNHLY, CDR2 FYNNEI. The length of the CDR3 is 16 residues. After removal of 10 bases from V and 5 bases from J, the junction contained 15 bases not matched to a gene. The CDR3 spells CATTPRSGRPHNEQFF. CDR3 nucleotides: TGTGCCACCACTCCGAGGAGCGGGAGGCCCCACAATGAGCAGTTCTTC.

V is TRBV9 and J is TRBJ2-7, with 9 positions matching TRBD1. Losses at the gene ends were 4 bases for V and 5 bases for J; bases not matched to a gene: 7. Germline V lookup: CDR1 SGDLS, CDR2 YYNGEE. CDR3 length: 14 residues. CDR3 region: CASSPGQGMNEQYF. CDR3 coding DNA: TGTGCCAGCAGCCCGGGACAGGGTATGAACGAGCAGTACTTC. Drawing the rest from reference TRBV9 and TRBJ2-7, the complete variable domain is DSGVTQTPKHLITATGQRVTLRCSPRSGDLSVYWYQQSLDQGLQFLIQYYNGEERAKGNILERFSAQQFPDLHSELNLSSLELGDSALYFCASSPGQGMNEQYFGPGTRLTVT.

The chain joins TRBV7-2 to TRBJ2-1, with TRBD1 as a possible D gene (6 bases). Per the germline V gene, CDR1 is SGHTA and CDR2 is FQGNSA. V shed 3 bases and J shed 13 bases, with 19 bases lying between them. The CDR3 length is 14 residues. The CDR3 spells CASSLVPFQGTQFF. CDR3 sequence (DNA): TGTGCCAGCAGCTTGGTTCCATTTCAGGGGACACAGTTCTTC.

The gene calls are TRBV18 and TRBJ1-3; D ambiguous. The V and J ends lost 5 bases and 7 bases respectively, with 9 bases between them. The CDR3 totals 12 residues. In germline, CDR1 is KGHSH, CDR2 LQKENI. CDR3 coding DNA: TGTGCCAGCTCAAGCACCCTTAACACCATATATTTT. This sequence encodes CASSSTLNTIYF.

This sequence joins TRBV19 and TRBJ2-2; weak D call: TRBD1 (5 bases). Deletions cut 5 bases from V and 3 bases from J, with 13 bases between. Germline V gene lookup returns CDR1 LNHDA and CDR2 SQIVND (reference sequence). This CDR3 region has 15 residues. The CDR3 region has the DNA TGTGCCAGTAGTTCAGTAGTGACAGACACCGGGGAGCTGTTTTTT. This encodes CASSSVVTDTGELFF. Filled out from reference TRBV19 and TRBJ2-2, the complete variable domain reads DGGITQSPKYLFRKEGQNVTLSCEQNLNHDAMYWYRQDPGQGLRLIYYSQIVNDFQKGDIAEGYSVSREKKESFPLTVTSAQKNPTAFYLCASSSVVTDTGELFFGEGSRLTVL.

The chain links TRBV9 to TRBJ1-1; D perhaps matches TRBD1 (6 bases). The CDR3 contains 15 residues. The germline CDR1 and CDR2 sequences are SGDLS and YYNGEE. Trimming stripped 3 bases from V and 5 bases from J, with 17 bases between. The CDR3 DNA sequence: TGTGCCAGCAGCGGGACCGGGGGGCTCAGAACTGAAGCTTTCTTT. Translating it yields CASSGTGGLRTEAFF.

This clone was seen only once. The J gene is TRBJ2-7, the V gene TRBV6-1, with D perhaps TRBD2 (6 bases). The germline V gene encodes CDR1 MNHNS and CDR2 SASEGT. The ends were cut back, 9 bases at V and 2 bases at J, with 11 bases in the middle. The CDR3 runs 12 residues. The CDR3 loop reads CARVREPYEQYF. The CDR3 DNA reads TGTGCCAGGGTCCGGGAGCCCTACGAGCAGTACTTC.

This clone has more than one count but fewer than ten. J is TRBJ1-2 and V is TRBV4-3; D is possibly TRBD1 (5 bases). Germline-derived CDR1 and CDR2 are LGHNA and YSLEER. CDR3 length: 15 amino acids. V was pared by 0 bases and J by 8 bases, with 16 bases between. The CDR3, as DNA: TGCGCCAGCAGCCAAGAGAGGACACCGGGTGGCGGCTACACCTTC. This codes for CASSQERTPGGGYTF.

The chain is built from TRBV5-8 and TRBJ2-3; D is perhaps TRBD1 (6 bases). The germline V gene has CDR1 SGHTS and CDR2 YDEGEE. The CDR3 consists of 13 residues. Trimming took 2 bases from V and 12 from J, leaving 16 bases between them. CDR3 nucleotide sequence: TGTGCCAGCAGCTTCGGGCTCAAGGGGGACCAGTATTTT. It encodes CASSFGLKGDQYF.

The rearrangement uses TRBV28 and TRBJ2-5, with TRBD2 as a possible D gene (6 bases). Deletions cut 6 bases from V and 0 bases from J, with 17 bases between. The CDR3 is 16 residues long. Germline lookup yields CDR1 MDHEN and CDR2 SYDVKM. CDR3 DNA: TGTGCCAGCAGGCCGCTTGAGGCGGGATACCAAGAGACCCAGTACTTC. Encoded protein: CASRPLEAGYQETQYF.

The chain employs TRBV27 and TRBJ2-7, with D possibly matching TRBD1 (5 bases). The CDR3 is made up of 15 amino acids. Trimming took 5 bases from V and 6 from J, leaving 20 bases between them. CDR1 is MNHEY and CDR2 is SMNVEV in the germline V gene (reference sequence). This chain's CDR3 is CASSEVGLSLAEQYF. The CDR3 nucleotides are TGTGCCAGCAGTGAGGTGGGGCTAAGCCTCGCCGAGCAGTACTTC.

The chain links TRBV2 to TRBJ2-7; 8 nucleotides agree with TRBD1. Germline V CDR1 and CDR2: SNHLY, FYNNEI. The CDR3 is made up of 16 amino acids. V was pared by 1 base and J by 3 bases, with 8 bases of the junction left unmatched. The chain's CDR3 is CASSEEDRGGDYEQYF. For the CDR3, the DNA is TGTGCCAGCAGTGAAGAAGACAGGGGCGGGGACTACGAGCAGTACTTC.

This chain joins TRBV2 and TRBJ2-5; tentative D call: TRBD2 (6 bases). The ends were cut back, 10 bases at V and 5 bases at J, with 20 bases in the middle. CDR3 size: 14 residues. Per germline, CDR1 SNHLY and CDR2 FYNNEI. Here the CDR3 DNA reads TGTGCCATCTGGGGCCGGGAGACGGGGGAGACCCAGTACTTC. Protein product: CAIWGRETGETQYF.